The T cell receptor (beta chain) under discussion was sequenced for a study of T cell responses to AZD1222 COVID-19 vaccine. Study-wide results and caveats: Mapped onto spike, vaccine-associated CD4 TCRs spanned it and were dominant at 160-218 and 743-854.

Sequencing was performed with immunoSEQ multiplex PCR; in TCRdb, only in-frame clones are kept and a portion is missing. The sample yields 150,000 or so clones, 75% to 85% seen once. For this clone: The antigen is not known.

The sequencing used peripheral blood, collected on day 0 of MenACWY control vaccination. This TCR was sampled from an adult in good health.

The CDR3 DNA is TGTGCCAGCAGCCAAGCCGGCGGGGGCACTCCCGGGGAGCTGTTTTTT. This gives the protein CASSQAGGGTPGELFF. The V call is TRBV3-1 (or the pseudogene TRBV3-2), the J call TRBJ2-2; possibly TRBD2 for D (7 bases). Germline V gene sequence: CDR1 LGHDT, CDR2 YNNKEL (reference sequence). This CDR3 region has 16 residues. Trimming took 1 base from V and 6 from J, leaving 15 bases between them.